This T cell receptor beta chain originates from a study of cytomegalovirus exposure and HLA in healthy donors. Study observations and caveats: The tendency of first-cohort TCR clusters to co-occur in the roughly 130 validation repertoires emerged from a later analysis. TCR sequences were mostly rare, though some public TCRs occurred in many donors. CMV antigen specificity of a few CMV-associated chains was confirmed in vitro.

Note on this clone: Its antigen remains unknown.

TCRdb's copy holds only in-frame clones and misses some; the assay was immunoSEQ multiplex PCR. This table holds some 310,000 clones, approximately 85% found once. CDR1 is SGHVS, CDR2 FQNEAQ, per germline. The ends were cut back, 5 bases at V and 8 bases at J, with 19 bases in the middle. This CDR3 spans 15 amino acids. The donors were members of the validation cohort comprising 100 to 150 subjects, separate from the approximately 670-subject first cohort. The sample comprised PBMCs. The clonotype comes from a man aged 30 to 45 in good health and CMV-seronegative. The chain links TRBV7-8 to TRBJ2-4, with D perhaps TRBD2 (6 bases). CDR3: CASSPETRGGDIQYF. The DNA for the CDR3 is TGTGCCAGCAGCCCGGAGACTAGAGGCGGAGACATTCAGTACTTC.